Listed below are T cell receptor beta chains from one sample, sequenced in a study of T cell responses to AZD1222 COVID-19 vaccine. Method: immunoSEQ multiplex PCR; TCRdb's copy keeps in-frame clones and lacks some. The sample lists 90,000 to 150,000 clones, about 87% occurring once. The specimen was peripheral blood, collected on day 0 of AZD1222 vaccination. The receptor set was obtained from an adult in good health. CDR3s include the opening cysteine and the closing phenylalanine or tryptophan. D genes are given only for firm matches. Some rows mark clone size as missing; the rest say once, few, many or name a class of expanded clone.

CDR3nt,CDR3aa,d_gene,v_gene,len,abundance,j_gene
TGTGCCAGTACCCGGGGCAGGACCGGGGAGCTGTTTTTT,CASTRGRTGELFF,NA,TRBV19,13,NA,TRBJ2-2
TGTGCCAGCAGTAAATACAGGGGGCCAGACATGAACACTGAAGCTTTCTTT,CASSKYRGPDMNTEAFF,TRBD1,TRBV27,17,NA,TRBJ1-1
TGTGCCAGCAGTTTATACGTATCTTCCTACAATGAGCAGTTCTTC,CASSLYVSSYNEQFF,NA,TRBV27,15,NA,TRBJ2-1
TGTGCCAGCAGCCACCTTGGGAGGGATTCACCCCTCCACTTT,CASSHLGRDSPLHF,NA,TRBV3-1/TRBV3-2,14,NA,TRBJ1-6
TGTGCCAGCAGCTTAGCCCCCCACCCTAACTACGAGCAGTACTTC,CASSLAPHPNYEQYF,NA,TRBV5-4,15,NA,TRBJ2-7
TGTGCCAGCAGCTTAGGATCGCGTCTGAGGGGCTCCGAGCAGTACTTC,CASSLGSRLRGSEQYF,NA,TRBV7-9,16,NA,TRBJ2-7
TGTGCCAGCAGCGTAGGTGGGGGTCCCGACACTGAAGCTTTCTTT,CASSVGGGPDTEAFF,NA,TRBV9,15,NA,TRBJ1-1
TGTGCCAGCAGCTTCCCCGGGACTAGCGGGGGCACAGATACGCAGTATTTT,CASSFPGTSGGTDTQYF,TRBD2,TRBV5-4,17,NA,TRBJ2-3
TGTGCCAGCAGCTTACGGACAGGGTTGGTCCCCGGGGAGCTGTTTTTT,CASSLRTGLVPGELFF,TRBD1,TRBV7-6,16,once,TRBJ2-2
TGTGCCAGCAGCTTAGCTTGGTCCACAGATACGCAGTATTTT,CASSLAWSTDTQYF,NA,TRBV11-2,14,NA,TRBJ2-3
TGTGCCAGCAGCCCAGGGAACGAGATAGGCCCCCTCCACTTT,CASSPGNEIGPLHF,NA,TRBV9,14,NA,TRBJ1-6
TGCGCCAGCAGCCAAGAGAAAGAGTTTGGGTCGACGAATTTT,CASSQEKEFGSTNF,NA,TRBV4-1,14,many,TRBJ1-5
TGTGCCAGTAGTCTCGAGGGGACGAATTCACCCCTCCACTTT,CASSLEGTNSPLHF,NA,TRBV19,14,NA,TRBJ1-6
TGTGCCACCGGAATCGACGGCTACGAGCAGTACTTC,CATGIDGYEQYF,NA,TRBV10-3,12,NA,TRBJ2-7
TGTGCCAGCTCACCCACCGGGTTGGGGAATGAAAAACTGTTTTTT,CASSPTGLGNEKLFF,NA,TRBV18,15,once,TRBJ1-4
TGCGCCAGCAGCTCCCTCGGGACTAGCGCCCCGGGACGCGAGACCCAGTACTTC,CASSSLGTSAPGRETQYF,TRBD2,TRBV5-1,18,NA,TRBJ2-5
TGTGCCTGGAGTTGGCGGGCTGAAGCTTTCTTT,CAWSWRAEAFF,NA,TRBV30,11,NA,TRBJ1-1
TGTGCCACCAGGGGGACAGGTGCCACCGGGGAGCTGTTTTTT,CATRGTGATGELFF,TRBD1,TRBV24-1,14,NA,TRBJ2-2
TGCGCCAGCAGCGTGGGCTGGGACAGGGGGAGATCACCCCTCCACTTT,CASSVGWDRGRSPLHF,TRBD1,TRBV5-1,16,NA,TRBJ1-6
TGTGCCAGCTCACCACAGCTTATGGATAGCAATCAGCCCCAGCATTTT,CASSPQLMDSNQPQHF,NA,TRBV18,16,NA,TRBJ1-5
TGTGCCACCAGTGCCGCAGGGGTTACTAAGAACACTGAAGCTTTCTTT,CATSAAGVTKNTEAFF,NA,TRBV24-1,16,NA,TRBJ1-1
TGTGCCAGTAGCGCCGGGGGGTTCACAGATACGCAGTATTTT,CASSAGGFTDTQYF,TRBD2,TRBV19,14,NA,TRBJ2-3
TGTGCCAGCAGTGGGACAGGGGAAGAGACCCAGTACTTC,CASSGTGEETQYF,TRBD1,TRBV25-1,13,NA,TRBJ2-5
TGTGCCAGCAGTTTATCGGCAGACAGATACGAGCAGTACTTC,CASSLSADRYEQYF,NA,TRBV28,14,few,TRBJ2-7
TGTGCCTGTCAAATCTCAACAGTTAATGAAAAACTGTTTTTT,CACQISTVNEKLFF,NA,TRBV30,14,NA,TRBJ1-4
TGCGCCAGCAGTCCGAGTAGGAACTATGGCTACACCTTC,CASSPSRNYGYTF,NA,TRBV10-1,13,NA,TRBJ1-2
TGTGCCAGCCGTTTCGGGGCGGGAGGGCCGGATGGTACAGATACGCAGTATTTT,CASRFGAGGPDGTDTQYF,TRBD2,TRBV7-6,18,NA,TRBJ2-3
TGTGCCAGCAGCTTATTGAGAGGCACTGAAGCTTTCTTT,CASSLLRGTEAFF,NA,TRBV7-8,13,once,TRBJ1-1
TGTGCCAGCAGCCCCGGGGGTAGCGGGAGGGGTGACATTCAGTACTTC,CASSPGGSGRGDIQYF,TRBD2,TRBV27,16,NA,TRBJ2-4
TGTGCCAGCTCACCGGGACTAGGCCTTCGGGGGGAGCTGTTTTTT,CASSPGLGLRGELFF,TRBD2,TRBV18,15,NA,TRBJ2-2
TGTGCCAGCAGCCAACCGACTAGCGGGGCCCCGGCTGAGCAGTTCTTC,CASSQPTSGAPAEQFF,TRBD2,TRBV3-1/TRBV3-2,16,NA,TRBJ2-1
TGCGCCAGCAGCCCGAGGGACTCTAGAACCGGGGAGCTGTTTTTT,CASSPRDSRTGELFF,NA,TRBV5-1,15,NA,TRBJ2-2
TGTGCCAGCAGTCCCCATTGGTCCATAACCCACCAATTAGGGAATGAGCAGTTCTTC,CASSPHWSITHQLGNEQFF,NA,TRBV27,19,NA,TRBJ2-1
TGTGCCAGCAGCCTAAGCAGCGCCGGGGATACGCAGTATTTT,CASSLSSAGDTQYF,NA,TRBV5-4,14,once,TRBJ2-3
TGCGCCAGCAGCTCTGAAGGACAGCCTAATGAAAAACTGTTTTTT,CASSSEGQPNEKLFF,NA,TRBV5-1,15,NA,TRBJ1-4
TGTGCCAGCAGCCCCCAAGGAGGGTACACTGAAGCTTTCTTT,CASSPQGGYTEAFF,NA,TRBV7-8,14,NA,TRBJ1-1
TGTGCCAGCAGCTTAGTAGCGGGGGGCATTGGAAACACCATATATTTT,CASSLVAGGIGNTIYF,NA,TRBV11-2,16,once,TRBJ1-3
TGTGCCAGCAGACCTCTAGCGGGGGGAGGCAATGAGCAGTTCTTC,CASRPLAGGGNEQFF,TRBD2,TRBV6-2/TRBV6-3,15,NA,TRBJ2-1
TGCAGCGTTGCCTATATGAACACTGAAGCTTTCTTT,CSVAYMNTEAFF,NA,TRBV29-1,12,NA,TRBJ1-1
TGCAGTGCTACGGGGAATGGCTACACCTTC,CSATGNGYTF,NA,TRBV20-1,10,NA,TRBJ1-2
TGTGCCAGCAGCTTAGTTTGGGGACAGATGAACACTGAAGCTTTCTTT,CASSLVWGQMNTEAFF,TRBD1,TRBV11-2,16,NA,TRBJ1-1
TGTGCCAGCAGCTTGGATGAGACCGTTGAGCAGTACTTC,CASSLDETVEQYF,NA,TRBV11-3,13,once,TRBJ2-7
TGTGCCAGCAGCTTCCCCGACCCAGGAAATTCACCCCTCCACTTT,CASSFPDPGNSPLHF,NA,TRBV5-4,15,NA,TRBJ1-6
TGTGCCTGGAGTACAGGGTGGAGCAATCAGCCCCAGCATTTT,CAWSTGWSNQPQHF,NA,TRBV30,14,NA,TRBJ1-5